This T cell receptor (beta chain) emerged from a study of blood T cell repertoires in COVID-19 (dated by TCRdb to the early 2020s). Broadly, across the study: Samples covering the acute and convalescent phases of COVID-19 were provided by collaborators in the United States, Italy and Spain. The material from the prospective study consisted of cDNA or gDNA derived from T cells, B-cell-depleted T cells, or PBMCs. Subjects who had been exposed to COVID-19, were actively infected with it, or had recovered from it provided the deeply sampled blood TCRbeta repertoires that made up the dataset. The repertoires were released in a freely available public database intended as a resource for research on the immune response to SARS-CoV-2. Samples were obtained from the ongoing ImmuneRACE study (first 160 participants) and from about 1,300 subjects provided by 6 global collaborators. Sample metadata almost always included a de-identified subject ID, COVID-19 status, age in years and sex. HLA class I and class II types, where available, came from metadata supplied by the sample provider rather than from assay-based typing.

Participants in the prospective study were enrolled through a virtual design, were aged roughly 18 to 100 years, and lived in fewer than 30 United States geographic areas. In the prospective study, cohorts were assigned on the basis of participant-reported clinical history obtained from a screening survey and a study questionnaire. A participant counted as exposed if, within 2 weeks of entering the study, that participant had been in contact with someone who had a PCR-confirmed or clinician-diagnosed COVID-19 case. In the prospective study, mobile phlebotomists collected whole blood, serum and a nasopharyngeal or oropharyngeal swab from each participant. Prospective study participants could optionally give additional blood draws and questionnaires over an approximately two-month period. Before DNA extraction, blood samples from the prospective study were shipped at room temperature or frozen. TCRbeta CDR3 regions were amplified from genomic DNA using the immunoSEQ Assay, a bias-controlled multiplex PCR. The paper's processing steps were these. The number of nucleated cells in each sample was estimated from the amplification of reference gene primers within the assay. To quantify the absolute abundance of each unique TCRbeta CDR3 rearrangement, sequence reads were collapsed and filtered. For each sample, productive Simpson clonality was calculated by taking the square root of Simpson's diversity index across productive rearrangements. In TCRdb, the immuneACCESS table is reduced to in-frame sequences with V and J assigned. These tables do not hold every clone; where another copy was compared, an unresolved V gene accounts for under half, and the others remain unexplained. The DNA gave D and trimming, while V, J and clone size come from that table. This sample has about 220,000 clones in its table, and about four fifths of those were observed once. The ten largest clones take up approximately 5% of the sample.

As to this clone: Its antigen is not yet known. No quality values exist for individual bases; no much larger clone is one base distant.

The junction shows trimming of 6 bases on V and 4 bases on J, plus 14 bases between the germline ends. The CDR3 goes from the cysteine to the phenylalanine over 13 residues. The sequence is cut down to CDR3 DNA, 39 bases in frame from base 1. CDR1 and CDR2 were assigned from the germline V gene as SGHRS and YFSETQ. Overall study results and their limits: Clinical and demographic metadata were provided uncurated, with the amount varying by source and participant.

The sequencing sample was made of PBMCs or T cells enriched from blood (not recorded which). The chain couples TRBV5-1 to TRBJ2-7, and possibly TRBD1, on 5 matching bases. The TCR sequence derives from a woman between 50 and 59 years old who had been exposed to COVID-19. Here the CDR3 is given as CASKGTGPYEQYF. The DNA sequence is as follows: TGCGCCAGCAAGGGTACAGGTCCGTACGAGCAGTACTTC.